This is a list of T cell receptor beta chains from one sample in a study of blood T cell repertoires in COVID-19. Some clones are missing from TCRdb's copy, which holds only in-frame ones; the method was immunoSEQ multiplex PCR. Of more than 200,000 clones listed, under 90% are singletons. The sequenced material came from peripheral blood. The receptor source for this set is a man in his sixties with acute or convalescent COVID-19. Each CDR3 is given with its conserved first and last residue. Fields, in order: D gene, V gene, J gene, clone size, CDR3 length, CDR3 DNA, CDR3 protein. A D gene is named only where the DNA matches it firmly. Not every row has a clone size; where given, it reads once, few, many or a size class.

d_gene: TRBD2
v_gene: TRBV7-9
j_gene: TRBJ2-7
abundance: .
len: 14
CDR3nt: TGTGCCAGCCGGGGCGGGGGGGCCAGGCACGAGCAGTACTTC
CDR3aa: CASRGGGARHEQYF

d_gene: .
v_gene: TRBV7-3
j_gene: TRBJ1-6
abundance: .
len: 16
CDR3nt: TGTGCCAGCAGCTTAAGCCAGGCAGGGATTAATTCACCCCTCCACTTT
CDR3aa: CASSLSQAGINSPLHF

d_gene: .
v_gene: TRBV19
j_gene: TRBJ2-7
abundance: .
len: 12
CDR3nt: TGTGCCAGTAGTGTCAGGGTGGACGAGCAGTACTTC
CDR3aa: CASSVRVDEQYF

d_gene: .
v_gene: TRBV9
j_gene: TRBJ2-5
abundance: .
len: 15
CDR3nt: TGTGCCAGCAGCGTGACAGCTAGGACTAAAGAGACCCAGTACTTC
CDR3aa: CASSVTARTKETQYF

d_gene: TRBD1
v_gene: TRBV6-5
j_gene: TRBJ2-2
abundance: .
len: 14
CDR3nt: TGTGCCAGCAGGAGGGACAGCCTAAGCGGGGAGCTGTTTTTT
CDR3aa: CASRRDSLSGELFF

d_gene: .
v_gene: TRBV10-3
j_gene: TRBJ1-5
abundance: .
len: 13
CDR3nt: TGTGCCATCAGTGAACAGGGCGATCAGCCCCAGCATTTT
CDR3aa: CAISEQGDQPQHF

d_gene: .
v_gene: TRBV19
j_gene: TRBJ1-5
abundance: .
len: 14
CDR3nt: TGTGCCAGTAGTAGAGGACAGTTAAATCAGCCCCAGCATTTT
CDR3aa: CASSRGQLNQPQHF

d_gene: TRBD1
v_gene: TRBV25-1
j_gene: TRBJ2-7
abundance: .
len: 14
CDR3nt: TGTGCCAGCAGTGTAGCAGGGGGAGACAACGAGCAGTACTTC
CDR3aa: CASSVAGGDNEQYF

d_gene: TRBD1
v_gene: TRBV6-5
j_gene: TRBJ2-7
abundance: .
len: 15
CDR3nt: TGTGCCAGCAGTTACGCGGGACAGGTCTCCTACGAGCAGTACTTC
CDR3aa: CASSYAGQVSYEQYF

d_gene: TRBD2
v_gene: TRBV5-4
j_gene: TRBJ2-5
abundance: .
len: 16
CDR3nt: TGTGCCAGCAGCTTTCCGGGTAGCGGGGACCAAGAGACCCAGTACTTC
CDR3aa: CASSFPGSGDQETQYF

d_gene: TRBD2
v_gene: TRBV9
j_gene: TRBJ2-7
abundance: .
len: 15
CDR3nt: TGTGCCAGCAGCGTAGCCGGGACTAGCGGGGGTGAGCAGTACTTC
CDR3aa: CASSVAGTSGGEQYF

d_gene: TRBD1
v_gene: TRBV7-9
j_gene: TRBJ2-3
abundance: few
len: 16
CDR3nt: TGTGCCAGCAGCAACACCGGGACAGGTTGGTCAGATACGCAGTATTTT
CDR3aa: CASSNTGTGWSDTQYF

d_gene: .
v_gene: TRBV25-1
j_gene: TRBJ2-5
abundance: .
len: 15
CDR3nt: TGTGCCAGCAGGGAACACTCTCCGGTATCGGAGACCCAGTACTTC
CDR3aa: CASREHSPVSETQYF

d_gene: .
v_gene: TRBV7-3
j_gene: TRBJ2-2
abundance: .
len: 15
CDR3nt: TGTGCCAGCAGCCCCACGAAAGGTCCGGGCGGGGAGCTGTTTTTT
CDR3aa: CASSPTKGPGGELFF

d_gene: .
v_gene: TRBV7-2
j_gene: TRBJ2-5
abundance: .
len: 14
CDR3nt: TGTGCCAGCAGCTATCTGACAGCTGAAGAGACCCAGTACTTC
CDR3aa: CASSYLTAEETQYF

d_gene: .
v_gene: TRBV2
j_gene: TRBJ1-2
abundance: .
len: 13
CDR3nt: TGTGCCAGCAGTGACCAGGGGCACTATGGCTACACCTTC
CDR3aa: CASSDQGHYGYTF

d_gene: .
v_gene: TRBV4-2
j_gene: TRBJ2-7
abundance: .
len: 15
CDR3nt: TGTGCCAGCAGCCAAGCTGCTAGCGCGTCCTACGAGCAGTACTTC
CDR3aa: CASSQAASASYEQYF

d_gene: .
v_gene: TRBV5-4
j_gene: TRBJ1-5
abundance: medium-sized
len: 13
CDR3nt: TGTGCCAGCAGCTTTGGACTGGCCGGGCCCCAGCATTTT
CDR3aa: CASSFGLAGPQHF

d_gene: TRBD1
v_gene: TRBV7-6
j_gene: TRBJ1-1
abundance: once
len: 14
CDR3nt: TGTGCCAGCAGCGTTGGTTCAGGGGGTGTGGAAGCTTTCTTT
CDR3aa: CASSVGSGGVEAFF

d_gene: .
v_gene: TRBV19
j_gene: TRBJ2-5
abundance: .
len: 15
CDR3nt: TGTGCCAGTAGTATTTCGGCAGGTTCTCCCGCGACCCAGTACTTC
CDR3aa: CASSISAGSPATQYF

d_gene: TRBD2
v_gene: TRBV11-2
j_gene: TRBJ2-1
abundance: .
len: 15
CDR3nt: TGTGCCAGCAGCATGGGAGCGGGAGGCTACAATGAGCAGTTCTTC
CDR3aa: CASSMGAGGYNEQFF

d_gene: TRBD1
v_gene: TRBV28
j_gene: TRBJ1-5
abundance: .
len: 15
CDR3nt: TGTGCCAGCAGTTCCCCGGGGACAGGGCTCCAGCCCCAGCATTTT
CDR3aa: CASSSPGTGLQPQHF

d_gene: .
v_gene: TRBV18
j_gene: TRBJ1-4
abundance: .
len: 15
CDR3nt: TGTGCCAGCTCACCATCCGGGGGGCGAAGTGAAAAACTGTTTTTT
CDR3aa: CASSPSGGRSEKLFF

d_gene: TRBD1
v_gene: TRBV11-2
j_gene: TRBJ1-5
abundance: .
len: 17
CDR3nt: TGTGCCAGCAGCTTAGGCAGAACCGGGACAGGGGATCAGCCCCAGCATTTT
CDR3aa: CASSLGRTGTGDQPQHF

d_gene: TRBD2
v_gene: TRBV27
j_gene: TRBJ2-4
abundance: few
len: 14
CDR3nt: TGTGCCAGCAGTGGGGGTAGCGGGACTAACATTCAGTACTTC
CDR3aa: CASSGGSGTNIQYF

d_gene: TRBD2
v_gene: TRBV28
j_gene: TRBJ2-3
abundance: .
len: 16
CDR3nt: TGTGCCAGCAGTCCCCCGGGGAGGGTAGTGACAGATACGCAGTATTTT
CDR3aa: CASSPPGRVVTDTQYF

d_gene: TRBD2
v_gene: TRBV11-2
j_gene: TRBJ2-2
abundance: .
len: 15
CDR3nt: TGTGCCAGCAGCTTATGGGGCGGGAGCGCCGGGGAGCTGTTTTTT
CDR3aa: CASSLWGGSAGELFF

d_gene: TRBD1
v_gene: TRBV18
j_gene: TRBJ1-6
abundance: .
len: 16
CDR3nt: TGTGCCAGCTCACCACCGAACAGGGGGCTCAATTCACCCCTCCACTTT
CDR3aa: CASSPPNRGLNSPLHF

d_gene: .
v_gene: TRBV6-4
j_gene: TRBJ2-6
abundance: many
len: 14
CDR3nt: TGTGCCAGCAGTTCCATCTCTGGGGCCAACGTCCTGACTTTC
CDR3aa: CASSSISGANVLTF

d_gene: TRBD1
v_gene: TRBV29-1
j_gene: TRBJ2-3
abundance: .
len: 14
CDR3nt: TGCAGCGTTACGGGACAGGGCAACACAGATACGCAGTATTTT
CDR3aa: CSVTGQGNTDTQYF

d_gene: .
v_gene: TRBV27
j_gene: TRBJ2-7
abundance: .
len: 14
CDR3nt: TGTGCCAGCAGTTTGGGGCAGGCGGGGTCCGAGCAGTACTTC
CDR3aa: CASSLGQAGSEQYF

d_gene: .
v_gene: TRBV3-1/TRBV3-2
j_gene: TRBJ1-1
abundance: .
len: 12
CDR3nt: TGTGCCAGCAGCGACTGGGACACTGAAGCTTTCTTT
CDR3aa: CASSDWDTEAFF

d_gene: .
v_gene: TRBV10-3
j_gene: TRBJ1-6
abundance: few
len: 15
CDR3nt: TGTGCCATCAGTGAGTCGGAGAGCTATAATTCACCCCTCCACTTT
CDR3aa: CAISESESYNSPLHF

d_gene: .
v_gene: TRBV3-1/TRBV3-2
j_gene: TRBJ2-7
abundance: .
len: 12
CDR3nt: TGTGCCAGCATGGGAGGCCTCTACGAGCAGTACTTC
CDR3aa: CASMGGLYEQYF

d_gene: .
v_gene: TRBV5-4
j_gene: TRBJ1-2
abundance: .
len: 13
CDR3nt: TGTGCCAGCAGCTTGATTCAGGCTGGCGGCTACACCTTC
CDR3aa: CASSLIQAGGYTF

d_gene: TRBD1
v_gene: TRBV2
j_gene: TRBJ1-1
abundance: .
len: 15
CDR3nt: TGTGCCAGTAGAATTGCCGGGACAGGGTTGACTGAAGCTTTCTTT
CDR3aa: CASRIAGTGLTEAFF

d_gene: .
v_gene: TRBV5-1
j_gene: TRBJ2-2
abundance: once
len: 14
CDR3nt: TGCGCCAGCAGCTTGGTTGTAAACACCGGGGAGCTGTTTTTT
CDR3aa: CASSLVVNTGELFF

d_gene: .
v_gene: TRBV11-1
j_gene: TRBJ1-1
abundance: .
len: 15
CDR3nt: TGTGCCAGCAGCTTAGACGGGACGGGGGGGACTGAAGCTTTCTTT
CDR3aa: CASSLDGTGGTEAFF

d_gene: TRBD1
v_gene: TRBV6-2/TRBV6-3
j_gene: TRBJ1-6
abundance: .
len: 14
CDR3nt: TGTGCCAGCAGCCCAGGGGGCCCTGCTTCACCCCTCCACTTT
CDR3aa: CASSPGGPASPLHF

d_gene: .
v_gene: TRBV5-6
j_gene: TRBJ2-7
abundance: .
len: 14
CDR3nt: TGTGCCAGCAGCTTCTCGGGAACTATCTACGAGCAGTACTTC
CDR3aa: CASSFSGTIYEQYF

d_gene: .
v_gene: TRBV19
j_gene: TRBJ2-7
abundance: .
len: 15
CDR3nt: TGTGCCAGTAGTATGGGGGTCGGAGGGGCCTACGAGCAGTACTTC
CDR3aa: CASSMGVGGAYEQYF

d_gene: .
v_gene: TRBV4-1
j_gene: TRBJ2-3
abundance: .
len: 14
CDR3nt: TGCGCCAGCAGCCAAGCAGAGGAGGAAGATACGCAGTATTTT
CDR3aa: CASSQAEEEDTQYF

d_gene: .
v_gene: TRBV5-1
j_gene: TRBJ1-2
abundance: .
len: 13
CDR3nt: TGCGCCAGCAGCGAGGACAGCAACTATGGCTACACCTTC
CDR3aa: CASSEDSNYGYTF

d_gene: .
v_gene: TRBV10-3
j_gene: TRBJ1-4
abundance: .
len: 16
CDR3nt: TGTGCCATCAGTGAGTCGAGTCTGGGACTACCTAAAAAACTGTTTTTT
CDR3aa: CAISESSLGLPKKLFF

d_gene: .
v_gene: TRBV3-1/TRBV3-2
j_gene: TRBJ2-3
abundance: .
len: 17
CDR3nt: TGTGCCAGCAGCCAAGAGTTCGGAGCAGACCTCACAGATACGCAGTATTTT
CDR3aa: CASSQEFGADLTDTQYF

d_gene: TRBD1
v_gene: TRBV29-1
j_gene: TRBJ2-5
abundance: .
len: 14
CDR3nt: TGCAGCGTTGAAGATACCGGGACAGAAGAGACCCAGTACTTC
CDR3aa: CSVEDTGTEETQYF

d_gene: TRBD2
v_gene: TRBV12-5
j_gene: TRBJ2-1
abundance: few
len: 17
CDR3nt: TGTGCTAGTGGTTTGCCAGGTGGACTAGCGGGGATTGGTGAGCAGTTCTTC
CDR3aa: CASGLPGGLAGIGEQFF

d_gene: .
v_gene: TRBV12-3/TRBV12-4
j_gene: TRBJ1-1
abundance: .
len: 13
CDR3nt: TGTGCCAGCAGTTTACGGGTGAACACTGAAGCTTTCTTT
CDR3aa: CASSLRVNTEAFF

d_gene: .
v_gene: TRBV7-9
j_gene: TRBJ1-3
abundance: .
len: 14
CDR3nt: TGTGCCAGCAGCTTTCGGGGGACTGGAAACACCATATATTTT
CDR3aa: CASSFRGTGNTIYF

d_gene: TRBD1
v_gene: TRBV18
j_gene: TRBJ2-2
abundance: .
len: 16
CDR3nt: TGTGCCAGCTCACCCCCCGGGACAGGGGGCACCGGGGAGCTGTTTTTT
CDR3aa: CASSPPGTGGTGELFF